The 20 T cell receptor beta chains listed next were all sequenced from one sample in a study of blood T cell repertoires in COVID-19. Only in-frame clones appear in the TCRdb table, and some are missing; sequencing was by immunoSEQ multiplex PCR. Among around 370,000 clones, 88% were seen once, and the ten largest hold more than 0.95%. The sequenced material came from PBMCs or T cells enriched from blood (not recorded which). Source of these receptors: a young woman who had recovered from COVID-19.

The V gene is TRBV29-1, the J gene TRBJ1-1; TRBD1 aligns across 7 bases. Germline V gene lookup returns CDR1 SQVTM and CDR2 ANQGSEA. The V gene end was trimmed by 8 bases and the J gene end by 1 base; junction bases not matched to a gene: 7. The length of the CDR3 is 13 residues. In nucleotides, the CDR3 is TGCAGCACCCTGGACAGGACGAACACTGAAGCTTTCTTT. Translation: CSTLDRTNTEAFF.

The genes are TRBV27 and TRBJ1-6, with D maybe TRBD1 (5 bases). Per germline, CDR1 MNHEY and CDR2 SMNVEV (reference sequence). Trimming pared 3 bases from V and 7 bases from J, leaving 7 bases between. CDR3 length: 13 amino acids. CDR3 amino acids: CASSLAGNSPLHF. The CDR3 DNA is TGTGCCAGCAGTTTGGCAGGGAATTCACCCCTCCACTTT.

The chain joins TRBV5-6 to TRBJ2-7; D not certain. The CDR3 length is 13 residues. CDR1 is SGHDT, CDR2 YYEEEE, per germline. V was cut by 5 bases and J by 6 bases, with 15 bases left in between. CDR3 nucleotide sequence: TGTGCCAGCAGTTCGAAGAGACTTACCGAGCAGTACTTC. Amino acid sequence: CASSSKRLTEQYF. Full variable domain (rest looked up from reference TRBV5-6 and TRBJ2-7): DAGVTQSPTHLIKTRGQQVTLRCSPKSGHDTVSWYQQALGQGPQFIFQYYEEEERQRGNFPDRFSGHQFPNYSSELNVNALLLGDSALYLCASSSKRLTEQYFGPGTRLTVT.

This clone has a handful of counts. The chain has TRBV25-1 and TRBJ1-2, with D possibly being TRBD1 (5 bases). Trimming took 4 bases from V and 4 from J, leaving 7 bases between them. The CDR3 totals 12 residues. Germline CDR1 MGHDK, CDR2 SYGVNS. The CDR3 here is CASSAQGYGYTF. CDR3 coding DNA: TGTGCCAGCAGTGCCCAGGGCTATGGCTACACCTTC.

The V call is TRBV25-1, the J call TRBJ2-7, with D perhaps matching TRBD1 (6 bases). The CDR3 runs to 14 residues. Germline V gene lookup returns CDR1 MGHDK and CDR2 SYGVNS. Trimming took 1 base from V and 2 from J, leaving 9 bases between them. The CDR3 nucleotides are TGTGCCAGCAGTGAATTGACAGGAACCTACGAGCAGTACTTC. Protein: CASSELTGTYEQYF.

This chain links TRBV4-2 with TRBJ2-2, with TRBD2 as a possible D gene (6 bases). Trimming removed 6 bases at V and 4 bases at J, with 15 bases between. Germline V gene data show CDR1 as LGHNA and CDR2 as YNFKEQ. There are 15 residues in the CDR3. The CDR3 protein is CASRTSDWGTGELFF. The CDR3 region has the DNA TGTGCCAGCAGGACTAGTGATTGGGGCACCGGGGAGCTGTTTTTT.

The chain employs TRBV7-9 and TRBJ2-7; 8 nucleotides match TRBD1. In germline, CDR1 is SEHNR, CDR2 FQNEAQ (reference sequence). The CDR3 covers 14 residues. The J segment lost 7 bases and the V segment lost 6 bases, leaving 11 bases of the junction unmatched. The CDR3 DNA sequence: TGTGCCAGCAGTCGGACCCGGGACAGGCCTGAGCAGTACTTC. Its protein product is CASSRTRDRPEQYF. Combining the CDR3 with reference TRBV7-9 and TRBJ2-7 gives the whole variable domain DTGVSQNPRHKITKRGQNVTFRCDPISEHNRLYWYRQTLGQGPEFLTYFQNEAQLEKSRLLSDRFSAERPKGSFSTLEIQRTEQGDSAMYLCASSRTRDRPEQYFGPGTRLTVT.

The rearrangement links TRBV7-8 to TRBJ1-3, with D tentatively TRBD1 (5 bases). Germline V lookup: CDR1 SGHVS, CDR2 FQNEAQ. The CDR3 totals 14 residues. Deletions cut 0 bases from V and 4 bases from J, with 7 bases between. The CDR3 sequence: CASSLAWGGNTIYF. The CDR3 region has the DNA TGTGCCAGCAGCTTAGCCTGGGGCGGAAACACCATATATTTT.

In nucleotides, the CDR3 is TGTGCCAGCAGCTTAGCCCTAGCGGACATTCAGTACTTC. Protein: CASSLALADIQYF. The chain uses TRBV7-8 and TRBJ2-4; 7 nucleotides agree with TRBD2. The CDR3 loop spans 13 amino acids. Unmatched junction bases numbered 1, after V lost 0 bases and J lost 8 bases. Germline values: CDR1 SGHVS, CDR2 FQNEAQ.

This clone occurred once. The rearrangement links TRBV5-1 to TRBJ1-4, with 11 bases aligning to TRBD1. Germline CDR1 and CDR2: SGHRS and YFSETQ. The CDR3 consists of 14 residues. V was pared by 4 bases and J by 6 bases, with 2 bases of the junction left unmatched. CDR3 sequence reads: CASSGDRGDEKLFF. The CDR3 DNA reads as TGCGCCAGCAGCGGGGACAGGGGGGATGAAAAACTGTTTTTT.

V usage is TRBV7-8 and J usage is TRBJ2-7; D ambiguous. The CDR3 contains 15 residues. V was clipped by 5 bases and J by 2 bases, with 16 bases between them. CDR1 and CDR2 (germline): SGHVS, FQNEAQ. Here the CDR3 reads CASSIRGVPTYEQYF. The CDR3 DNA sequence: TGTGCCAGCAGCATACGCGGCGTACCAACCTACGAGCAGTACTTC. Together with reference TRBV7-8 and TRBJ2-7, the CDR3 gives the full variable domain: GAGVSQSPRYKVAKRGQDVALRCDPISGHVSLFWYQQALGQGPEFLTYFQNEAQLDKSGLPSDRFFAERPEGSVSTLKIQRTQQEDSAVYLCASSIRGVPTYEQYFGPGTRLTVT.

The chain uses TRBV4-1 and TRBJ1-6, with D uncertain. The CDR3 has 16 residues. In germline, CDR1 is MGHRA, CDR2 YSYEKL. Deletions cut 0 bases from V and 10 bases from J, with 16 bases between. CDR3 DNA sequence: TGCGCCAGCAGCCAAGATCGGTCGGGAATTGGATCACCCCTCCACTTT. It codes for CASSQDRSGIGSPLHF.

The V and J genes are TRBV14 and TRBJ2-7; 9 nucleotides line up with TRBD1. With 6 bases clipped from V and 7 bases from J, the junction kept 10 bases outside the gene matches. CDR3 length equals 14 residues. Germline assignment: CDR1 SGHDN and CDR2 FVKESK. The CDR3 sequence: CASRLLSGTGEQYF. The CDR3 DNA sequence: TGTGCCAGCAGGCTATTGTCCGGGACAGGGGAGCAGTACTTC.

The V and J genes are TRBV7-2 and TRBJ2-7; TRBD2 is a possible D gene (6 bases). CDR3 length: 16 residues. Germline CDR1 reads SGHTA; CDR2 reads FQGNSA. Trimming took off 2 bases at V and 4 bases at J, with 18 bases between the two ends. CDR3 nucleotide sequence: TGTGCCAGCAGCTTATTAGGGTCTGGAGGGCGGTACGAGCAGTACTTC. It codes for CASSLLGSGGRYEQYF.

The chain employs TRBV4-1 and TRBJ2-6; 8 bases are shared with TRBD1. The germline V gene has CDR1 MGHRA and CDR2 YSYEKL. CDR3 length: 20 residues. Trimming at V came to 3 bases and at J to 0 bases, leaving 13 bases not matched to a gene. The CDR3 DNA reads as TGCGCCAGCAGCCAGTTTAGTCCGGGACAGGTACTCTCTGGGGCCAACGTCCTGACTTTC. Amino acid sequence: CASSQFSPGQVLSGANVLTF.

V is TRBV12-3 or TRBV12-4 and J is TRBJ1-1; D unresolved. The V gene lost 3 bases and the J gene lost 1 base, with 6 bases spanning the gap. CDR3 size: 13 residues. The CDR3 coding sequence is TGTGCCAGCAGTTTTCGTTCGAACACTGAAGCTTTCTTT. As protein: CASSFRSNTEAFF.

The genes are TRBV27 and TRBJ1-2, with TRBD1 matching 10 bases. J gave up 7 bases and V 6 bases, and 5 bases lay outside the gene matches. Germline loops: CDR1 MNHEY, CDR2 SMNVEV (reference sequence). This CDR3 is built from 13 residues. CDR3: CASSDRGQGGYTF. DNA of the CDR3: TGTGCCAGCAGCGACAGGGGGCAAGGTGGCTACACCTTC.

V is TRBV24-1 and J is TRBJ2-7, with 10 bases that match TRBD2. CDR1 is KGHDR, CDR2 SFDVKD, per germline. After removal of 2 bases from V and 0 bases from J, the junction contained 3 bases not matched to a gene. This CDR3 is 16 amino acids long. This CDR3 reads CATSDSPSGGSYEQYF. Here the CDR3 DNA reads TGTGCCACCAGTGATTCGCCTAGCGGGGGCTCCTACGAGCAGTACTTC.

The chain uses TRBV4-1 and TRBJ2-7, with D perhaps matching TRBD1 (6 bases). This CDR3 is 15 amino acids long. The V and J ends lost 3 bases and 6 bases respectively, with 18 bases between them. Germline loops: CDR1 MGHRA, CDR2 YSYEKL. DNA of the CDR3: TGCGCCAGCAGCCATCACCGGGACAAAGGGCGCGAGCAGTACTTC. Translation: CASSHHRDKGREQYF.

This sequence joins TRBV6-2 or TRBV6-3 and TRBJ1-2, with 8 bases matching TRBD1. The CDR3 spans 14 residues. Germline V CDR1 and CDR2: MNHEY, SVGEGT. V gave up 5 bases and J gave up 4 bases; unmatched junction bases: 6. CDR3 coding DNA: TGTGCCAGCAGTGCCCGGGACAGGATCTATGGCTACACCTTC. This gives the protein CASSARDRIYGYTF.